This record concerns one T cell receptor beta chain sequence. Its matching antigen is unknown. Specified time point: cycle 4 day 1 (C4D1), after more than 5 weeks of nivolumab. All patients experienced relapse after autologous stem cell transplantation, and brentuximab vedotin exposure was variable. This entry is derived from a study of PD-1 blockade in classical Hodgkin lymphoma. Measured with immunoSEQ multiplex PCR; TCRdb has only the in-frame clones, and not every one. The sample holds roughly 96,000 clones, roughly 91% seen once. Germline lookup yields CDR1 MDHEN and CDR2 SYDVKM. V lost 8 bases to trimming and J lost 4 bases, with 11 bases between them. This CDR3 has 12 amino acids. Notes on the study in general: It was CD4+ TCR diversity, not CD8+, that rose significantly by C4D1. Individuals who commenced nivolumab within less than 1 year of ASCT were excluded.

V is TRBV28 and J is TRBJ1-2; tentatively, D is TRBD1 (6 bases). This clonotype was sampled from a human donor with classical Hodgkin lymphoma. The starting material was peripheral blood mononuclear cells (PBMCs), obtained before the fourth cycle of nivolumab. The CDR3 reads CASEKQGYGYTF. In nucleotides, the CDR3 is TGTGCCAGCGAGAAACAGGGCTATGGCTACACCTTC.